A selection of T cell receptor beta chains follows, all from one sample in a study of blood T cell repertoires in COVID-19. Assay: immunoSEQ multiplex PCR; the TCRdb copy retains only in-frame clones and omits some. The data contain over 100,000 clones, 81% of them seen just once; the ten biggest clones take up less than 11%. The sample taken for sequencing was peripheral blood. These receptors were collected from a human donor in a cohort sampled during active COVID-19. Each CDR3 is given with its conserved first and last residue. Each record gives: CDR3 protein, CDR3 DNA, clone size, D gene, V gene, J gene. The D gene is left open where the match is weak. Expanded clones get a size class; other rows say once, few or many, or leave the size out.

CDR3: CASSQGRATHEQYF; DNA: TGTGCCAGCAGCCAAGGCAGGGCTACCCACGAGCAGTACTTC; size: -; D: -; V: TRBV3-1/TRBV3-2; J: TRBJ2-7
CDR3: CASSLGEFYNSPLHF; DNA: TGTGCCAGCAGCTTAGGCGAGTTTTATAATTCACCCCTCCACTTT; size: -; D: -; V: TRBV7-9; J: TRBJ1-6
CDR3: CSVKQGLYEQYF; DNA: TGCAGCGTAAAACAGGGGCTTTACGAGCAGTACTTC; size: -; D: TRBD1; V: TRBV29-1; J: TRBJ2-7
CDR3: CASSLRTGGSDTQYF; DNA: TGCGCCAGCAGCTTGCGGACAGGGGGATCTGATACGCAGTATTTT; size: -; D: TRBD1; V: TRBV5-1; J: TRBJ2-3
CDR3: CASSKWEADTQYF; DNA: TGTGCCAGTAGTAAGTGGGAGGCAGATACGCAGTATTTT; size: few; D: -; V: TRBV19; J: TRBJ2-3
CDR3: CASRTGTGTNTGELFF; DNA: TGTGCCAGCAGGACTGGAACAGGGACGAACACCGGGGAGCTGTTTTTT; size: -; D: -; V: TRBV28; J: TRBJ2-2
CDR3: CASRTGGAFQPQHF; DNA: TGTGCCAGCAGAACAGGGGGCGCGTTTCAGCCCCAGCATTTT; size: -; D: TRBD1; V: TRBV19; J: TRBJ1-5
CDR3: CASRQMDNSPLHF; DNA: TGTGCCAGCAGACAAATGGATAATTCACCCCTCCACTTT; size: -; D: -; V: TRBV6-5; J: TRBJ1-6
CDR3: CAWSVMNTEAFF; DNA: TGTGCCTGGAGTGTTATGAACACTGAAGCTTTCTTT; size: -; D: -; V: TRBV30; J: TRBJ1-1
CDR3: CASSRSRTGAYNEQFF; DNA: TGTGCCAGCAGCCGAAGTCGGACAGGCGCTTACAATGAGCAGTTCTTC; size: -; D: TRBD1; V: TRBV7-3; J: TRBJ2-1
CDR3: CASSQGGFGQPQHF; DNA: TGTGCCAGCAGCCAAGGAGGATTCGGTCAGCCCCAGCATTTT; size: -; D: -; V: TRBV4-2; J: TRBJ1-5
CDR3: CASSPRGDRGRSEAFF; DNA: TGTGCCAGTAGTCCCCGGGGCGACAGGGGGCGCTCTGAAGCTTTCTTT; size: -; D: TRBD1; V: TRBV19; J: TRBJ1-1
CDR3: CASSLNDYLSYNEQFF; DNA: TGTGCCAGCAGCTTAAACGACTACCTCTCCTACAATGAGCAGTTCTTC; size: -; D: -; V: TRBV11-1; J: TRBJ2-1
CDR3: CASSIGDNSYEQYF; DNA: TGTGCCAGTAGTATAGGGGACAACTCCTACGAGCAGTACTTC; size: -; D: -; V: TRBV19; J: TRBJ2-7
CDR3: CASRGQGNTGELFF; DNA: TGTGCCAGTAGGGGACAGGGGAACACCGGGGAGCTGTTTTTT; size: -; D: TRBD1; V: TRBV19; J: TRBJ2-2
CDR3: CASSGTGDMNTEAFF; DNA: TGTGCCAGCAGTGGGACAGGGGACATGAACACTGAAGCTTTCTTT; size: -; D: TRBD1; V: TRBV2; J: TRBJ1-1
CDR3: CASSPEVIFGYGYTF; DNA: TGTGCCAGCAGTCCGGAGGTCATCTTCGGATATGGCTACACCTTC; size: -; D: -; V: TRBV2; J: TRBJ1-2
CDR3: CASSLGPGQSYEQYF; DNA: TGTGCCAGCAGCTTAGGACCAGGACAGTCCTACGAGCAGTACTTC; size: -; D: -; V: TRBV7-6; J: TRBJ2-7
CDR3: CASSSTRGRGETQYF; DNA: TGTGCCAGCAGCTCCACGCGGGGGAGAGGAGAGACCCAGTACTTC; size: -; D: TRBD2; V: TRBV7-3; J: TRBJ2-5
CDR3: CASRDRVFGANVLTF; DNA: TGTGCCAGCCGGGACAGGGTCTTTGGGGCCAACGTCCTGACTTTC; size: -; D: TRBD1; V: TRBV19; J: TRBJ2-6
CDR3: CASSQGFSHDEQYF; DNA: TGTGCCAGCAGCCAAGGGTTCAGTCATGACGAGCAGTACTTC; size: -; D: -; V: TRBV14; J: TRBJ2-7
CDR3: CASSQELARYNEQFF; DNA: TGTGCCAGCAGCCAAGAACTAGCTAGGTACAATGAGCAGTTCTTC; size: once; D: -; V: TRBV3-1/TRBV3-2; J: TRBJ2-1
CDR3: CASSLTGSTDTQYF; DNA: TGTGCCAGCAGTTTGACCGGGAGCACAGATACGCAGTATTTT; size: -; D: -; V: TRBV28; J: TRBJ2-3
CDR3: CASSFDAQGFGYGYTF; DNA: TGTGCCAGCAGCTTCGACGCGCAGGGATTTGGGTATGGCTACACCTTC; size: -; D: -; V: TRBV7-8; J: TRBJ1-2
CDR3: CASSRQLAGGIEQFF; DNA: TGCGCCAGCAGCCGTCAACTAGCGGGGGGTATTGAGCAGTTCTTC; size: -; D: TRBD2; V: TRBV4-1; J: TRBJ2-1
CDR3: CASSIGRAGANVLTF; DNA: TGTGCCAGTAGTATTGGGAGGGCCGGGGCCAACGTCCTGACTTTC; size: -; D: TRBD2; V: TRBV19; J: TRBJ2-6
CDR3: CASSLASGRSAGELFF; DNA: TGTGCCAGCAGCCTAGCTAGCGGTCGTTCAGCCGGGGAGCTGTTTTTT; size: -; D: TRBD2; V: TRBV5-4; J: TRBJ2-2
CDR3: CASSPGQGGRHGYTF; DNA: TGCGCCAGCAGCCCCGGACAGGGAGGAAGGCATGGCTACACCTTC; size: -; D: TRBD1; V: TRBV5-1; J: TRBJ1-2
CDR3: CASSFFVNTEAFF; DNA: TGTGCCAGCAGTTTCTTCGTGAACACTGAAGCTTTCTTT; size: -; D: -; V: TRBV12-3/TRBV12-4; J: TRBJ1-1
CDR3: CASRGAGAMNTEAFF; DNA: TGTGCCAGCAGGGGGGCGGGGGCAATGAACACTGAAGCTTTCTTT; size: -; D: -; V: TRBV7-2; J: TRBJ1-1
CDR3: CASSPQAYEQYF; DNA: TGTGCCAGCAGCCCTCAGGCCTACGAGCAGTACTTC; size: few; D: -; V: TRBV12-3/TRBV12-4; J: TRBJ2-7
CDR3: CASWSGNYGYTF; DNA: TGTGCCAGCTGGTCAGGGAACTATGGCTACACCTTC; size: -; D: -; V: TRBV2; J: TRBJ1-2
CDR3: CATSRDRGYYGYTF; DNA: TGTGCCACCAGCAGAGATCGAGGGTACTATGGCTACACCTTC; size: -; D: -; V: TRBV15; J: TRBJ1-2
CDR3: CASTRDRINTEAFF; DNA: TGTGCCAGTACTAGGGACAGAATAAACACTGAAGCTTTCTTT; size: -; D: TRBD1; V: TRBV19; J: TRBJ1-1
CDR3: CASSTRDNHYGYTF; DNA: TGTGCCAGCAGTACCCGGGACAACCACTATGGCTACACCTTC; size: -; D: -; V: TRBV2; J: TRBJ1-2
CDR3: CASSLEAPRTISGNTIYF; DNA: TGTGCCAGCAGCTTGGAAGCCCCGCGTACCATTTCTGGAAACACCATATATTTT; size: -; D: -; V: TRBV5-4; J: TRBJ1-3
CDR3: CASSLQESYEQYF; DNA: TGTGCCAGCAGTTTGCAGGAATCCTACGAGCAGTACTTC; size: -; D: -; V: TRBV12-3/TRBV12-4; J: TRBJ2-7
CDR3: CASSATGGGYTF; DNA: TGTGCCAGTAGTGCCACAGGGGGTGGCTACACCTTC; size: -; D: TRBD1; V: TRBV19; J: TRBJ1-2
CDR3: CASSQVPPGGEGEQYF; DNA: TGTGCCAGCAGCCAAGTTCCTCCGGGGGGCGAGGGCGAGCAGTACTTC; size: -; D: -; V: TRBV3-1/TRBV3-2; J: TRBJ2-7
CDR3: CSASGRGGRSYEQYF; DNA: TGCAGTGCTAGTGGTCGAGGGGGTAGGAGCTACGAGCAGTACTTC; size: -; D: -; V: TRBV20-1; J: TRBJ2-7
CDR3: CASHVGEGGNYGYTF; DNA: TGTGCCAGCCATGTAGGAGAGGGCGGTAACTATGGCTACACCTTC; size: -; D: -; V: TRBV6-5; J: TRBJ1-2
CDR3: CASSLERYSGNTIYF; DNA: TGTGCCAGCAGCTTAGAGAGGTACTCTGGAAACACCATATATTTT; size: -; D: -; V: TRBV11-2; J: TRBJ1-3
CDR3: CASSLPFIDFYEQYF; DNA: TGTGCCAGCAGCTTGCCTTTCATAGACTTTTACGAGCAGTACTTC; size: -; D: -; V: TRBV5-7; J: TRBJ2-7
CDR3: CAWSVGGARQPQHF; DNA: TGTGCCTGGAGTGTAGGGGGGGCCCGGCAGCCCCAGCATTTT; size: -; D: -; V: TRBV30; J: TRBJ1-5
CDR3: CASSLAWLWWTDYNEQFF; DNA: TGTGCCAGCAGCTTAGCTTGGTTGTGGTGGACAGACTACAATGAGCAGTTCTTC; size: few; D: -; V: TRBV11-2; J: TRBJ2-1
CDR3: CASRGTGTLHF; DNA: TGTGCCAGTAGGGGTACAGGGACGCTCCACTTT; size: -; D: -; V: TRBV19; J: TRBJ1-6
CDR3: CASRLYRDFNSPLHF; DNA: TGTGCCAGCAGACTGTACAGGGATTTTAATTCACCCCTCCACTTT; size: -; D: -; V: TRBV28; J: TRBJ1-6
CDR3: CASSPRVAGEYEQYF; DNA: TGTGCCAGCAGCCCTCGGGTAGCGGGGGAGTACGAGCAGTACTTC; size: -; D: TRBD2; V: TRBV11-2; J: TRBJ2-7
CDR3: CASSLGSLAGNYEQYF; DNA: TGTGCCAGCAGTTTAGGCTCATTAGCGGGAAACTACGAGCAGTACTTC; size: -; D: TRBD2; V: TRBV28; J: TRBJ2-7
CDR3: CASVREYDKNIQYF; DNA: TGTGCCAGCGTCCGGGAGTATGACAAAAACATTCAGTACTTC; size: -; D: -; V: TRBV6-6; J: TRBJ2-4
CDR3: CASSSSGSPRLYNEQFF; DNA: TGTGCCAGCAGCTCCAGCGGGAGCCCCAGATTATACAATGAGCAGTTCTTC; size: -; D: TRBD2; V: TRBV5-6; J: TRBJ2-1
CDR3: CASSQDPTGLNGYTF; DNA: TGCGCCAGCAGCCAAGACCCCACAGGTCTTAATGGCTACACCTTC; size: -; D: -; V: TRBV4-3; J: TRBJ1-2
CDR3: CATSDHRTTYGYTF; DNA: TGTGCCACCAGTGACCATAGGACAACCTATGGCTACACCTTC; size: -; D: -; V: TRBV24-1; J: TRBJ1-2